This TCR beta chain was obtained from a study of blood T cell repertoires in COVID-19. Study-level background: Donors in the United States, Italy and Spain gave samples during acute or convalescent COVID-19.

The germline gives CDR1 SEHNR, CDR2 FQNEAQ (reference sequence). The CDR3 sequence is 15 residues long. With 2 bases removed from V and 0 bases from J, the gap between germline ends came to 9 bases. This clone was counted once. Seattle's cohort entered during active infection and was followed longitudinally. As originally analysed: From reference gene primer amplification, estimates of nucleated cell counts were derived. TCRdb's copy holds only in-frame clones and misses some; the assay was immunoSEQ multiplex PCR. Clonal size and the V and J genes are those of that table, whereas D and trimming came from the DNA. This table has 300,000 to 350,000 clones, approximately 90% appearing once.

What was sequenced was peripheral blood. This TCR came from a man in his thirties or forties with COVID-19, enrolled during active disease. The chain recombines TRBV7-9 with TRBJ2-3; D perhaps matches TRBD2 (6 bases). The chain's CDR3 is CASSLISGSTDTQYF. The CDR3 DNA sequence: TGTGCCAGCAGCTTAATTAGCGGTAGCACAGATACGCAGTATTTT.